Below are 22 T cell receptor beta chains sequenced from a single sample in a study of vaccination and CD4 T cells after COVID-19. Time point reported: late sampling 161 to 241 days after vaccination in a few convalescent patients. Each CDR3 protein gets one entry after TCRdb re-called the PCR reads with MiXCR. This table has just over 35,000 distinct CDR3 sequences, 35% to 45% appearing once. Sequenced here: CD4+ T cells from blood, sampled about 7 months after SARS-CoV-2 vaccination. Receptors were obtained from a human donor who had recovered from COVID-19.

The V and J genes are TRBV20-1 and TRBJ1-6; tentative D call: TRBD1 (5 bases). V was cut by 6 bases and J by 7 bases, with 22 bases left in between. CDR1 is DFQATT and CDR2 is SNEGSKA in the germline V gene (reference sequence). The CDR3 length is 16 residues. CDR3 DNA: TGCAGTGCGCTTCAAGGGGAGCAGAGGCGGAATTCACCCCTCCACTTT. Protein: CSALQGEQRRNSPLHF.

The CDR3 loop reads CASSRRTGITSGANVLTF. Here the CDR3 DNA reads TGTGCCAGTAGTAGGCGGACAGGGATAACCTCTGGGGCCAACGTCCTGACTTTC. V and J are TRBV19 and TRBJ2-6, with 8 bases that match TRBD1. Germline V lookup: CDR1 LNHDA, CDR2 SQIVND (reference sequence). J gave up 0 bases and V 4 bases, and 8 bases lay outside the gene matches. The CDR3 totals 18 residues.

The chain joins TRBV24-1 to TRBJ1-3; D uncertain. Germline V gene data show CDR1 as KGHDR and CDR2 as SFDVKD. The CDR3 loop spans 15 amino acids. Trimming stripped 7 bases from V and 4 bases from J, with 16 bases between. CDR3 residues: CATSPPPGGGNTIYF. In DNA, the CDR3 is TGTGCCACCAGCCCGCCCCCCGGAGGGGGAAACACCATATATTTT.

This clonotype was observed a handful of times. The gene calls are TRBV20-1 and TRBJ2-3, with 8 bases aligning to TRBD1. The CDR3 is 17 residues long. V shed 1 base, J shed 2 bases, and the junction held 11 bases outside the gene matches. CDR1 and CDR2 from the germline V gene are DFQATT and SNEGSKA (reference sequence). CDR3 residues: CSARAEPGQVITDTQYF. For the CDR3, the DNA is TGCAGTGCTAGAGCCGAACCGGGACAGGTGATCACAGATACGCAGTATTTT.

V usage is TRBV7-6 and J usage is TRBJ2-2, with 8 bases matching TRBD1. The CDR3 is 20 residues long. V lost 2 bases to trimming and J lost 5 bases; unmatched junction nucleotides: 19. Germline V gives CDR1 SGHVS, CDR2 FNYEAQ. The CDR3 region has the DNA TGTGCCAGCAGCTTACGTCCCCCACCAGGGGGCGCGAAAGGAACCGGGGAGCTGTTTTTT. Translating gives CASSLRPPPGGAKGTGELFF.

This clonotype came up a few times. The CDR3 DNA follows: TGTGCCAGCAATCAACCGGGACTGGGTCTATACGAGCAGTACTTC. This translates into CASNQPGLGLYEQYF. The chain uses TRBV28 and TRBJ2-7; D possibly corresponds to TRBD2 (6 bases). The germline V gene has CDR1 MDHEN and CDR2 SYDVKM. V dropped 7 bases and J dropped 4 bases, with 20 bases sitting between them. The CDR3 runs 15 residues.

This clonotype turned up a few times. The V gene is TRBV19, the J gene TRBJ2-7; possibly TRBD2 for D (5 bases). With 9 bases removed from V and 3 bases from J, the gap between germline ends came to 27 bases. Germline values: CDR1 LNHDA, CDR2 SQIVND (reference sequence). CDR3 length equals 17 residues. The CDR3 sequence is CASSSPPAPGKNYEQYF. The CDR3 DNA is TGTGCCAGCAGCTCCCCCCCCGCCCCGGGGAAAAACTACGAGCAGTACTTC.

CDR3 sequence reads: CASLKGGSGNTIYF. DNA for the CDR3: TGTGCCAGTCTTAAAGGGGGCAGTGGAAACACCATATATTTT. This rearrangement joins TRBV19 to TRBJ1-3, with TRBD1 matching 7 bases. This CDR3 spans 14 amino acids. Unmatched junction bases numbered 7, after V lost 8 bases and J lost 3 bases. Germline CDR1 is LNHDA and CDR2 is SQIVND (reference sequence).

In its sample, this clonotype was seen a few times. The chain has TRBV28 and TRBJ1-5, with 10 bases aligning to TRBD1. Germline V gives CDR1 MDHEN, CDR2 SYDVKM. V was pared by 6 bases and J by 0 bases, with 5 bases of the junction left unmatched. The CDR3 length is 16 residues. Written as DNA, the CDR3 is TGTGCCAGCAGAAGGGACAGGGGATATAGCAATCAGCCCCAGCATTTT. It specifies CASRRDRGYSNQPQHF.

The genes are TRBV20-1 and TRBJ1-4, with D unclear. The germline CDR1 and CDR2 sequences are DFQATT and SNEGSKA (reference sequence). V lost 3 bases and J lost 0, with 11 bases in between. The CDR3 sequence is 15 residues long. Here the CDR3 reads CSARSTAPTNEKLFF. In DNA form, the CDR3 reads TGCAGTGCTAGGTCCACAGCCCCAACTAATGAAAAACTGTTTTTT.

This chain connects TRBV15 to TRBJ1-4; D unclear. CDR3 length: 15 residues. Trimming removed 0 bases at V and 6 bases at J, with 11 bases between. Looked up from germline, CDR1 is LNHNV and CDR2 is YYDKDF (reference sequence). The CDR3 coding sequence is TGTGCCACCAGCAGAGATTTTGGGGTCGATGAAAAACTGTTTTTT. Protein sequence: CATSRDFGVDEKLFF.

This rearrangement joins TRBV2 to TRBJ2-7; the match to TRBD1 covers 9 bases. The CDR3 sequence is 13 residues long. The germline gives CDR1 SNHLY, CDR2 FYNNEI. After removal of 6 bases from V and 5 bases from J, the junction contained 5 bases not matched to a gene. The CDR3 reads CASSGQGIDEQYF. The DNA for the CDR3 is TGTGCCAGCAGCGGACAGGGGATCGACGAGCAGTACTTC.

The chain carries TRBV28 and TRBJ2-7, with TRBD1 matching 9 bases. The CDR3 length is 15 residues. Trimming took 7 bases from V and 2 from J; bases not matched to a gene: 9. Germline CDR1 and CDR2: MDHEN and SYDVKM. Here the CDR3 DNA reads TGTGCCAGCACCCTGGGACAGGGTTGGACCTACGAGCAGTACTTC. Protein product: CASTLGQGWTYEQYF.

This clonotype showed up just a few times. V is TRBV20-1 and J is TRBJ2-5; TRBD2 might be the D (6 bases). Germline loops: CDR1 DFQATT, CDR2 SNEGSKA (reference sequence). Trimming stripped 2 bases from V and 5 bases from J, with 12 bases between. The CDR3 runs to 13 residues. The CDR3 region is CSARPGGKETQYF. The DNA for the CDR3 is TGCAGTGCTAGACCTGGCGGGAAGGAGACCCAGTACTTC.

This chain links TRBV28 with TRBJ2-7; no clear D. The V and J ends lost 6 bases and 0 bases respectively, with 15 bases between them. Germline assignment: CDR1 MDHEN and CDR2 SYDVKM. The CDR3 runs to 15 residues. The CDR3 loop reads CASSSGAESSYEQYF. The CDR3 bases are TGTGCCAGCAGCTCGGGCGCTGAGAGCTCCTACGAGCAGTACTTC.

This clonotype turned up a few times. The rearrangement uses TRBV9 and TRBJ2-7; no firm D call. The CDR3 consists of 12 residues. Trimming pared 3 bases from V and 0 bases from J, leaving 4 bases between. The germline V gene has CDR1 SGDLS and CDR2 YYNGEE. CDR3 loop: CASSGSSYEQYF. The DNA for the CDR3 is TGTGCCAGCAGCGGAAGCTCCTACGAGCAGTACTTC.

This chain connects TRBV12-3 or TRBV12-4 to TRBJ1-1, with D uncertain. CDR3 size: 14 residues. Trimming removed 2 bases at V and 0 bases at J, with 7 bases between. This CDR3 is CASSLRPLNTEAFF. The CDR3 region has the DNA TGTGCCAGCAGTTTAAGGCCCTTGAACACTGAAGCTTTCTTT.

The V call is TRBV6-2 or TRBV6-3, the J call TRBJ1-1; D not resolved. This CDR3 has 13 amino acids. Trimming removed 2 bases at V and 5 bases at J, with 9 bases between. Germline V gene lookup returns CDR1 MNHEY and CDR2 SVGEGT. CDR3 nucleotides: TGTGCCAGCAGTTACGACCTGGGAACTGAAGCTTTCTTT. This codes for CASSYDLGTEAFF.

The table lists this clonotype with a few counts. The rearrangement links TRBV27 to TRBJ2-7, with D perhaps being TRBD1 or TRBD2 (5 bases each). V shed 4 bases and J shed 5 bases, with 18 bases lying between them. The CDR3 has 15 residues. Per germline, CDR1 MNHEY and CDR2 SMNVEV (reference sequence). CDR3 in amino acids: CASSSIRGASDEQYF. The CDR3 DNA reads as TGTGCCAGCAGTTCCATACGAGGGGCATCAGACGAGCAGTACTTC.

This chain links TRBV5-6 with TRBJ1-5, with D tentatively TRBD1 (6 bases). CDR1 is SGHDT, CDR2 YYEEEE, per germline. The CDR3 length is 15 residues. V was trimmed by 10 bases and J by 1 base, leaving 18 bases between them. CDR3 nucleotides: TGTGCCGCCGGCAGGGGCGCGGGAAGCAATCAGCCCCAGCATTTT. Residues: CAAGRGAGSNQPQHF. Based on the CDR3 plus reference TRBV5-6 and TRBJ1-5, the full variable domain is DAGVTQSPTHLIKTRGQQVTLRCSPKSGHDTVSWYQQALGQGPQFIFQYYEEEERQRGNFPDRFSGHQFPNYSSELNVNALLLGDSALYLCAAGRGAGSNQPQHFGDGTRLSIL.

This chain connects TRBV7-2 to TRBJ2-3, with 15 bases fitting TRBD2. The CDR3 is 16 residues long. In germline, CDR1 is SGHTA, CDR2 FQGNSA. J was trimmed by 7 bases and V by 4 bases; bases with no gene match: 6. The CDR3 here is CASSSWTSGRVHTQYF. CDR3 bases: TGTGCCAGCAGCTCTTGGACTAGCGGGAGGGTCCATACGCAGTATTTT. Using reference TRBV7-2 and TRBJ2-3 for the parts outside the CDR3, the full variable domain is GAGVSQSPSNKVTEKGKDVELRCDPISGHTALYWYRQSLGQGLEFLIYFQGNSAPDKSGLPSDRFSAERTGGSVSTLTIQRTQQEDSAVYLCASSSWTSGRVHTQYFGPGTRLTVL.

The J gene is TRBJ2-7, the V gene TRBV20-1; either TRBD1 or TRBD2 may fit D (6 bases each). V lost 0 bases and J lost 6, with 18 bases in between. The CDR3 extends over 15 amino acids. The germline gives CDR1 DFQATT, CDR2 SNEGSKA (reference sequence). The DNA for the CDR3 is TGCAGTGCTAGAGATCGATCGCAGGGGACTGGCGAGCAGTACTTC. Translated: CSARDRSQGTGEQYF.